Below are 16 T cell receptor beta chains sequenced from a single sample in a study of blood T cell repertoires in COVID-19. Assay used: immunoSEQ multiplex PCR; TCRdb lists only in-frame clones, some missing. This table holds some 120,000 clones, roughly 85% found once. The sample comprised peripheral blood. These receptor sequences come from a woman older than 75 with COVID-19, enrolled during active disease.

This clone was found a few times. CDR3 sequence (DNA): TGTGCCAGCAGCTTAGACAGGGCTCTAACCCTAGCCAAAAACATTCAGTACTTC. Amino acids: CASSLDRALTLAKNIQYF. The rearrangement joins TRBV11-2 to TRBJ2-4, with a possible D match to TRBD1 (5 bases). This CDR3 is 18 amino acids long. The germline V gene encodes CDR1 SGHAT and CDR2 FQNNGV. V was cut by 0 bases and J by 0 bases, with 15 bases left in between.

This clone was counted between two and nine times. The V and J genes are TRBV10-3 and TRBJ2-7; TRBD1 is a possible D gene (6 bases). The CDR3 sequence is 13 residues long. Germline lookup yields CDR1 ENHRY and CDR2 SYGVKD. The ends were cut back, 5 bases at V and 7 bases at J, with 15 bases in the middle. CDR3 DNA sequence: TGTGCCATCAGTCCGGGACAACAGCAGGAGCAGTACTTC. This codes for CAISPGQQQEQYF.

J is TRBJ2-7 and V is TRBV7-9, with no clear D. V lost 5 bases and J 1 base, leaving 9 bases between the germline ends. The CDR3 extends over 13 amino acids. Germline V lookup: CDR1 SEHNR, CDR2 FQNEAQ (reference sequence). DNA of the CDR3: TGTGCCAGCAGCCCGCCTATGTCCTACGAGCAGTACTTC. This sequence encodes CASSPPMSYEQYF.

The rearrangement joins TRBV11-1 to TRBJ2-7; 8 nucleotides align to TRBD2. This CDR3 is built from 16 residues. Germline CDR1 and CDR2: SGHAT and FQDESV (reference sequence). Trimming at V came to 1 base and at J to 2 bases, leaving 7 bases not matched to a gene. For the CDR3, the DNA is TGTGCCAGCAGCTTAGTTTCGACTAGCGTTGCCTACGAGCAGTACTTC. It yields the protein CASSLVSTSVAYEQYF.

The J gene is TRBJ2-1, the V gene TRBV14, with 8 bases lining up with TRBD2. Germline V gene data show CDR1 as SGHDN and CDR2 as FVKESK. After removal of 3 bases from V and 8 bases from J, the junction contained 15 bases not matched to a gene. The CDR3 has 17 residues. For the CDR3, the DNA is TGTGCCAGCAGCCAGGAGGCCCTCAGCGGGAGCCTCGATGAGCAGTTCTTC. This sequence encodes CASSQEALSGSLDEQFF.

This chain links TRBV12-3 or TRBV12-4 with TRBJ1-6; D gene uncertain. The CDR3 is 13 amino acids. V was pared by 6 bases and J by 9 bases, with 12 bases between. Here the CDR3 reads CASSHAAPSPLHF. The CDR3 DNA follows: TGTGCCAGCAGCCATGCGGCCCCTTCACCCCTCCACTTT.

The chain is built from TRBV6-5 and TRBJ1-2; D not resolved. The V end was cut by 5 bases, the J end by 4 bases, with 14 bases between. Germline V gene data show CDR1 as MNHEY and CDR2 as SVGAGI. CDR3 length: 14 residues. The CDR3 protein is CASSNGELFYGYTF. The CDR3 DNA sequence: TGTGCCAGCAGTAACGGTGAACTTTTCTATGGCTACACCTTC.

This clone was detected only once. V usage is TRBV18 and J usage is TRBJ1-5; no clear D gene. Trimming pared 1 base from V and 5 bases from J, leaving 9 bases between. CDR3 length: 14 residues. Germline V gives CDR1 KGHSH, CDR2 LQKENI. CDR3 residues: CASSPLRSDQPQHF. The CDR3 DNA follows: TGTGCCAGCTCACCACTTAGAAGCGATCAGCCCCAGCATTTT.

The chain carries TRBV19 and TRBJ1-5; D gene ambiguous. The CDR3 length is 12 residues. Between the trimmed V and J ends, which lost 5 bases and 9 bases, there was a span of 11 bases. The germline V gene has CDR1 LNHDA and CDR2 SQIVND (reference sequence). CDR3: CASSPLGLPQHF. In nucleotides, the CDR3 is TGTGCCAGTAGTCCACTCGGTTTGCCCCAGCATTTT.

This clone was picked up one time. This chain uses TRBV6-5 with TRBJ2-2, with D maybe TRBD1 (6 bases). The germline V gene encodes CDR1 MNHEY and CDR2 SVGAGI. V was trimmed by 6 bases and J by 7 bases, leaving 12 bases between them. This CDR3 contains 13 residues. In DNA, the CDR3 is TGTGCCAGCAGGGGTACAGGGTTCGGGGAGCTGTTTTTT. Residues: CASRGTGFGELFF.

This chain links TRBV7-2 with TRBJ2-2, with D perhaps matching TRBD1 (6 bases). V shed 4 bases and J shed 2 bases, with 11 bases lying between them. In germline, CDR1 is SGHTA, CDR2 FQGNSA. CDR3 length equals 15 residues. CDR3 sequence: CASSSKTGNTGELFF. CDR3 DNA: TGTGCCAGCAGCTCGAAGACAGGAAACACCGGGGAGCTGTTTTTT.

The chain is built from TRBV9 and TRBJ2-1; TRBD1 matches at 7 bases. The CDR3 runs 12 residues. Trimming at V came to 0 bases and at J to 9 bases, leaving 0 bases not matched to a gene. CDR1 is SGDLS, CDR2 YYNGEE, per germline. The CDR3 DNA follows: TGTGCCAGCAGCGTAGGGGACAGTGAGCAGTTCTTC. This sequence encodes CASSVGDSEQFF.

DNA of the CDR3: TGTGCCAGCAGTACAATAGCGGGAGGGAAAGAGACCCAGTACTTC. Translating it yields CASSTIAGGKETQYF. The chain links TRBV2 to TRBJ2-5; 11 bases map to TRBD2. V dropped 5 bases and J dropped 3; count of bases not matched to a gene: 5. There are 15 residues in the CDR3. The germline gives CDR1 SNHLY, CDR2 FYNNEI. The full variable domain, in which reference TRBV2 and TRBJ2-5 provide the parts outside the CDR3, is EPEVTQTPSHQVTQMGQEVILRCVPISNHLYFYWYRQILGQKVEFLVSFYNNEISEKSEIFDDQFSVERPDGSNFTLKIRSTKLEDSAMYFCASSTIAGGKETQYFGPGTRLLVL.

V gene TRBV5-1 combines with J gene TRBJ1-5, with a weak D call TRBD1 (5 bases). This CDR3 contains 14 residues. Germline V gene lookup returns CDR1 SGHRS and CDR2 YFSETQ. V lost 0 bases and J 5 bases, leaving 9 bases between the germline ends. The CDR3 sequence: CASSLGGRDQPQHF. Here the CDR3 DNA reads TGCGCCAGCAGCTTGGGGGGCCGGGATCAGCCCCAGCATTTT.

The genes are TRBV6-2 or TRBV6-3 and TRBJ2-7; 8 positions agree with TRBD2. In germline, CDR1 is MNHEY, CDR2 SVGEGT. Trimming took 2 bases from V and 6 from J; bases not matched to a gene: 18. The length of the CDR3 is 18 residues. The CDR3 region is CASSYPRRATLAGREQYF. CDR3 nucleotides: TGTGCCAGCAGTTACCCCCGACGGGCCACCTTAGCGGGACGCGAGCAGTACTTC.

The chain combines TRBV2 with TRBJ2-7, with 7 bases that match TRBD2. The germline gives CDR1 SNHLY, CDR2 FYNNEI. There are 15 residues in the CDR3. Trimming at V came to 5 bases and at J to 3 bases, leaving 10 bases not matched to a gene. The CDR3 DNA reads as TGTGCCAGCAGTATGAAGCACAGCGGGGTCTACGAGCAGTACTTC. It yields the protein CASSMKHSGVYEQYF.